The 9 T cell receptor beta chains given below trace back to one sample, sequenced in a study of graft-versus-host responses after intestinal transplantation (dated by TCRdb to about 2021). The protocol used for the library was the immunoSEQ multiplex PCR assay. In TCRdb, the immuneACCESS table is reduced to in-frame sequences with V and J assigned. These tables do not hold every clone; where another copy was compared, an unresolved V gene accounts for under half, and the others remain unexplained. For this sample there are about 24,000 clones; approximately 85% appear just once. The ten largest clones take up over 0.85% of the sample. The specimen was PBMCs, collected roughly 450 days after intestinal transplant. The receptors originated from a human patient who received an intestinal transplant, so some T cells may come from the graft donor.

The rearrangement links TRBV27 to TRBJ1-2; weak D call: TRBD1 (5 bases). Germline V gives CDR1 MNHEY, CDR2 SMNVEV (reference sequence). This CDR3 comprises 13 residues. The V end lost 2 bases, the J end lost 8 bases, and 12 bases lay between the germline ends. This CDR3 reads CASSLRGTRGYTF. CDR3 coding DNA: TGTGCCAGCAGTTTAAGAGGGACGAGGGGCTACACCTTC.

The J gene is TRBJ1-2, the V gene TRBV7-9, with 7 bases that match TRBD1. The germline V gene has CDR1 SEHNR and CDR2 FQNEAQ (reference sequence). V gave up 1 base and J gave up 6 bases; unmatched junction bases: 5. The CDR3 spans 14 residues. The CDR3 nucleotides are TGTGCCAGCAGCTTAGGGGACAGTTTAGATGGCTACACCTTC. It is translated as CASSLGDSLDGYTF.

A word on this clone: Within the sample, other DNA sequences also encode this same CDR3. This chain links TRBV6-1 with TRBJ2-7, with TRBD1 matching over 9 bases. This CDR3 contains 13 residues. With 11 bases clipped from V and 7 bases from J, the junction kept 12 bases outside the gene matches. CDR1 is MNHNS, CDR2 SASEGT, per germline. CDR3 sequence: CAGRRDRVQEQYF. In DNA form, the CDR3 reads TGTGCCGGGCGCCGGGACAGGGTACAAGAGCAGTACTTC.

V and J are TRBV9 and TRBJ2-5; 8 bases are a match to TRBD1. The CDR3 has 15 amino acids. CDR1 is SGDLS and CDR2 is YYNGEE in the germline V gene. V shed 0 bases, J shed 3 bases, and the junction held 4 bases outside the gene matches. CDR3 protein: CASSVGTGREETQYF. The CDR3 DNA is TGTGCCAGCAGCGTAGGGACAGGGAGAGAAGAGACCCAGTACTTC.

The chain links TRBV19 to TRBJ2-1; tentative D call: TRBD1 (6 bases). Germline V gene sequence: CDR1 LNHDA, CDR2 SQIVND (reference sequence). The CDR3 has 15 residues. Trimming removed 3 bases at V and 7 bases at J, with 16 bases between. This CDR3 is CASSIQQGYNNEQFF. DNA for the CDR3: TGTGCCAGTAGTATTCAACAGGGCTACAATAATGAGCAGTTCTTC.

The V and J genes are TRBV23-1 and TRBJ2-7, with D perhaps matching TRBD2 (7 bases). TRBV23-1 is an ORF; its function is uncertain. Trimming shortened V by 2 bases and J by 5 bases, and 16 bases separated the two germline ends. This CDR3 spans 15 amino acids. Written as DNA, the CDR3 is TGCGCCAGCAGTCAACTAACAGGGAGGGGAGACGAGCAGTACTTC. This sequence encodes CASSQLTGRGDEQYF.

The V and J genes are TRBV9 and TRBJ2-1; D not certain. Germline lookup yields CDR1 SGDLS and CDR2 YYNGEE. The CDR3 runs to 15 residues. The germline V and J ends were trimmed by 2 bases and 6 bases, with 15 bases remaining between them. This CDR3 is CASSVRARFPNEQFF. CDR3 DNA: TGTGCCAGCAGCGTTAGGGCTAGGTTCCCCAATGAGCAGTTCTTC.

The chain combines TRBV2 with TRBJ2-1; possible D gene TRBD2, 6 bases. V was trimmed by 4 bases and J by 5 bases, leaving 12 bases between them. The CDR3 sequence is 14 residues long. Germline CDR1 and CDR2: SNHLY and FYNNEI. The DNA for the CDR3 is TGTGCCAGCAGTGTCGGGTGGGAGGACAATGAGCAGTTCTTC. It encodes CASSVGWEDNEQFF.

This clone was seen only once. The rearrangement links TRBV4-3 to TRBJ1-2; D unclear. Germline V gives CDR1 LGHNA, CDR2 YSLEER. Between the trimmed V and J ends, which lost 4 bases and 1 base, there was a span of 7 bases. This CDR3 spans 13 amino acids. In DNA form, the CDR3 reads TGCGCCAGCAGCCTCGGGGTTAACTATGGCTACACCTTC. It is translated as CASSLGVNYGYTF.